These 23 T cell receptor beta chains were all obtained from the same sample, sequenced in a study of blood T cell repertoires in COVID-19. Clones were sequenced by immunoSEQ multiplex PCR, and TCRdb holds only the in-frame ones, with some missing. The repertoire has approximately 50,000 clones, just over 90% of them found once; the top ten carry about 6.2%. Sequenced: peripheral blood. Receptors originate from a man between 40 and 49 years old with acute or convalescent COVID-19.

The CDR3 nucleotides are TGTGCCAGCATGTTGACTAGCGGTAGCACAGATACGCAGTATTTT. Residues: CASMLTSGSTDTQYF. J is TRBJ2-3 and V is TRBV6-4; 9 bases are shared with TRBD2. Germline V lookup: CDR1 MRHNA, CDR2 SNTAGT. The CDR3 is 15 residues long. The V segment lost 7 bases and the J segment 0 bases; nucleotides outside the gene matches: 5.

The chain has TRBV7-2 and TRBJ2-1, with 7 bases lining up with TRBD1. The germline CDR1 and CDR2 sequences are SGHTA and FQGNSA. V was clipped by 5 bases and J by 0 bases; unmatched bases: 4. The CDR3 is made up of 15 amino acids. The CDR3, as DNA: TGTGCCAGCAGCGTCAGGGACAGCTCCTACAATGAGCAGTTCTTC. Translation: CASSVRDSSYNEQFF.

The chain recombines TRBV7-9 with TRBJ2-7; 7 bases align to TRBD2. Germline V gives CDR1 SEHNR, CDR2 FQNEAQ (reference sequence). The V and J ends lost 2 bases and 1 base, in that order; junction bases with no gene match: 11. This CDR3 contains 17 residues. CDR3 nucleotides: TGTGCCAGCAGCTTACCCACGAGGGAGGGGAGATCCTACGAGCAGTACTTC. The encoded protein is CASSLPTREGRSYEQYF.

The V and J genes are TRBV18 and TRBJ1-5; tentatively, D is TRBD1 (6 bases). Germline loops: CDR1 KGHSH, CDR2 LQKENI. Trimming removed 4 bases from V and 4 bases from J, with 11 bases in between. This CDR3 contains 14 residues. The CDR3 protein is CASSQGVTNQPQHF. The CDR3 nucleotides are TGTGCCAGCTCACAGGGGGTAACTAATCAGCCCCAGCATTTT.

The chain is built from TRBV5-1 and TRBJ2-1; 10 bases match TRBD2. V was pared by 6 bases and J by 6 bases, with 9 bases of the junction left unmatched. This CDR3 comprises 15 residues. Germline V lookup: CDR1 SGHRS, CDR2 YFSETQ. For the CDR3, the DNA is TGCGCCAGCACCCCTAGCGGGAGCGTGGGCAATGAGCAGTTCTTC. It translates to CASTPSGSVGNEQFF.

The genes are TRBV19 and TRBJ2-3; possibly TRBD2 for D (5 bases). Trimming took 9 bases from V and 2 from J, leaving 12 bases between them. In germline, CDR1 is LNHDA, CDR2 SQIVND (reference sequence). The CDR3 runs 13 residues. The CDR3 loop reads CASLRGPTDTQYF. In DNA form, the CDR3 reads TGTGCCAGCCTACGAGGGCCCACAGATACGCAGTATTTT.

The chain recombines TRBV21-1 with TRBJ2-6; the table names TRBD1, a call not compared with the DNA. TRBV21-1 is described as a pseudogene. This CDR3 comprises 20 residues. DNA for the CDR3: TGTGCCAGCAGCAAAAAGGAACTAGACAGGGGTGTATCGGGGGCCAACGTCCTGACTTTC. Protein: CASSKKELDRGVSGANVLTF.

The chain employs TRBV7-9 and TRBJ2-7, with 14 bases identical to TRBD2. CDR3 length equals 15 residues. Trimming removed 5 bases from V and 5 bases from J; junction bases left unmatched: 5. CDR1 and CDR2 from the germline V gene are SEHNR and FQNEAQ (reference sequence). The CDR3 sequence: CASSKGLAGVDEQYF. The CDR3 DNA is TGTGCCAGCAGCAAGGGACTAGCGGGAGTCGACGAGCAGTACTTC.

This chain uses TRBV27 with TRBJ1-1; the D gene is possibly TRBD1 (5 bases). There are 14 residues in the CDR3. V lost 7 bases and J lost 0, with 12 bases in between. Germline V gene sequence: CDR1 MNHEY, CDR2 SMNVEV (reference sequence). The CDR3 nucleotides read TGTGCCAGCAAACCGGACACTTTGAACACTGAAGCTTTCTTT. Residues: CASKPDTLNTEAFF.

The table lists this clone with a few counts. V gene TRBV12-3 or TRBV12-4 combines with J gene TRBJ1-6, with 7 bases aligning to TRBD1. The CDR3 is 13 residues long. The J segment lost 7 bases and the V segment lost 6 bases, leaving 3 bases of the junction unmatched. CDR3 nucleotide sequence: TGTGCCAGCAGGGACAGGCTGAATTCACCCCTCCACTTT. Translating gives CASRDRLNSPLHF.

Note on this clone: A read error may produce the germline difference seen at one junction end. The chain uses TRBV27 and TRBJ1-1; no definite D call. The germline V gene encodes CDR1 MNHEY and CDR2 SMNVEV (reference sequence). CDR3 length: 14 residues. Written as DNA, the CDR3 is TGTGCCAGCAGCATGGGTGGCGGGAAGCTTTCTTCCGTCTTT. Translated, it gives CASSMGGGKLSSVF.

V usage is TRBV30 and J usage is TRBJ1-2; perhaps TRBD1 as D (5 bases). Germline CDR1 and CDR2: GTSNPN and SVGIG (reference sequence). This CDR3 region has 12 residues. Trimming took off 4 bases at V and 9 bases at J, with 15 bases between the two ends. CDR3 protein: CAWTYEGLSYTF. The CDR3 DNA reads TGTGCCTGGACCTATGAGGGACTGAGCTACACCTTC.

The chain recombines TRBV3-1 (or the pseudogene TRBV3-2) with TRBJ1-4; 7 bases line up with TRBD1. Germline-derived CDR1 and CDR2 are LGHDT and YNNKEL (reference sequence). The CDR3 covers 13 residues. With V trimmed by 6 bases and J by 7 bases, 5 bases remained unmatched. The CDR3 region is CASRETGLEKLFF. CDR3 DNA sequence: TGTGCCAGCAGGGAGACAGGGCTTGAAAAACTGTTTTTT.

This rearrangement joins TRBV4-2 to TRBJ2-2, with TRBD2 matching 14 bases. This CDR3 has 16 residues. V lost 4 bases, J lost 7 bases, and 5 bases stayed unmatched. The germline CDR1 and CDR2 sequences are LGHNA and YNFKEQ. The CDR3 nucleotides read TGTGCCAGCAGCCGCCGACTAGCGGGAGGGATCGGGGAGCTGTTTTTT. Translation: CASSRRLAGGIGELFF.

J is TRBJ2-3 and V is TRBV6-2 or TRBV6-3; D ambiguous. CDR1 and CDR2 (germline): MNHEY, SVGEGT. CDR3 length: 13 amino acids. Trimming removed 2 bases from V and 2 bases from J, with 5 bases in between. The CDR3 is CASSYTHTDTQYF. The CDR3 DNA is TGTGCCAGCAGTTACACACACACAGATACGCAGTATTTT.

V is TRBV9 and J is TRBJ1-1; 7 bases fit TRBD1. Germline V gene sequence: CDR1 SGDLS, CDR2 YYNGEE. V gave up 3 bases and J gave up 4 bases; unmatched junction bases: 9. The CDR3 contains 15 residues. CDR3 DNA sequence: TGTGCCAGCAGCGGTAACAGGGGAAAGGTCACTGAAGCTTTCTTT. Protein sequence: CASSGNRGKVTEAFF.

CDR3 in amino acids: CASSRMDRVGNTIYF. The CDR3 region has the DNA TGTGCCAGCAGCCGCATGGACAGGGTTGGAAACACCATATATTTT. The chain carries TRBV11-2 and TRBJ1-3, with 8 bases fitting TRBD1. V dropped 5 bases and J dropped 3; count of bases not matched to a gene: 6. The CDR3 has 15 amino acids. Germline assignment: CDR1 SGHAT and CDR2 FQNNGV.

J is TRBJ2-3 and V is TRBV11-2, with 11 bases lining up with TRBD2. With 11 bases clipped from V and 5 bases from J, the junction kept 6 bases outside the gene matches. The CDR3 is 13 residues long. Per the germline V gene, CDR1 is SGHAT and CDR2 is FQNNGV. The DNA for the CDR3 is TGTGCCGCCGGACTAGCGGGCCAAGATACGCAGTATTTT. As protein: CAAGLAGQDTQYF.

The rearrangement uses TRBV9 and TRBJ2-1; 9 nucleotides agree with TRBD2. The CDR3 covers 14 residues. From germline, CDR1 is SGDLS and CDR2 YYNGEE. V lost 4 bases and J lost 14; bases outside the gene matches: 13. CDR3 amino acids: CASSPGLAWEWEFF. The CDR3 nucleotides are TGTGCCAGCAGCCCGGGACTAGCTTGGGAATGGGAGTTCTTC. Full variable domain (rest looked up from reference TRBV9 and TRBJ2-1): DSGVTQTPKHLITATGQRVTLRCSPRSGDLSVYWYQQSLDQGLQFLIQYYNGEERAKGNILERFSAQQFPDLHSELNLSSLELGDSALYFCASSPGLAWEWEFFGPGTRLTVL.

The rearrangement joins TRBV29-1 to TRBJ1-1; TRBD1 matches at 10 bases. The CDR3 extends over 19 amino acids. Trimming removed 1 base from V and 1 base from J; junction bases left unmatched: 15. Germline CDR1 and CDR2: SQVTM and ANQGSEA. The CDR3 protein is CSVEGRTTGGGDWNTEAFF. The CDR3 DNA sequence: TGCAGCGTTGAAGGCCGAACGACAGGGGGCGGCGATTGGAACACTGAAGCTTTCTTT.

J is TRBJ1-5 and V is TRBV6-6; a weak D match, TRBD1 (6 bases). The germline V gene encodes CDR1 MNHNY and CDR2 SVGAGI (reference sequence). V gave up 5 bases and J gave up 0 bases, with 17 bases separating them. The CDR3 runs to 17 residues. The DNA of the CDR3 is TGTGCCAGCAGTCGTTTCTCTAGGGGGTATAGCAATCAGCCCCAGCATTTT. Residues: CASSRFSRGYSNQPQHF.

The gene calls are TRBV9 and TRBJ2-2; no reliable D call. This CDR3 has 14 residues. V was clipped by 5 bases and J by 3 bases, with 11 bases between them. The germline V gene encodes CDR1 SGDLS and CDR2 YYNGEE. The CDR3 sequence: CASSRNGDTGELFF. Here the CDR3 DNA reads TGTGCCAGCAGTAGAAACGGAGACACCGGGGAGCTGTTTTTT.

The chain is built from TRBV11-2 and TRBJ1-1; the D gene is possibly TRBD1 (5 bases). CDR3 length equals 15 residues. The ends were cut back, 0 bases at V and 0 bases at J, with 8 bases in the middle. Germline V gene lookup returns CDR1 SGHAT and CDR2 FQNNGV. The DNA for the CDR3 is TGTGCCAGCAGCTTAGATGGGGGGATGAACACTGAAGCTTTCTTT. Translation gives CASSLDGGMNTEAFF.